The 25 T cell receptor beta chains presented below share a single source sample, sequenced in a study of T cell repertoires in cytomegalovirus infection. Each CDR3 protein gets one entry after TCRdb re-called the reads with MiXCR. The top ten clones hold about 14% of a sample with approximately 910,000 distinct CDR3 sequences, less than 35% of them seen once. These receptors' targets are unknown. The sample consisted of cultured CD8+ T cells from PBMCs, taken from culture after CMV antigen stimulation. The receptors were gathered from a human donor in good health (CMV status not recorded). Some clones in this sample may be carry-over from other donors' samples.

The chain carries TRBV19 and TRBJ2-1, with 15 bases matching TRBD2. Germline V gene data show CDR1 as LNHDA and CDR2 as SQIVND (reference sequence). The CDR3 sequence is 15 residues long. Trimming at V came to 5 bases and at J to 8 bases, leaving 4 bases not matched to a gene. As DNA, the CDR3 is TGTGCCAGTAGTTGGACTAGCGGGGGGGCTTATGAGCAGTTCTTC. It is translated as CASSWTSGGAYEQFF.

The table lists this clonotype with many counts. For the CDR3, the DNA is TGCAGTGCCAGCCGAGGGGCGGTCACTGAAGCTTTCTTT. It encodes CSASRGAVTEAFF. The V and J genes are TRBV20-1 and TRBJ1-1; a weak D match, TRBD1 (5 bases). V was trimmed by 6 bases and J by 4 bases, leaving 15 bases between them. CDR3 size: 13 residues. Germline CDR1 is DFQATT and CDR2 is SNEGSKA (reference sequence).

There are a few counts of this clonotype. The chain links TRBV19 to TRBJ2-1, with TRBD2 as a possible D gene (6 bases). The V gene lost 3 bases and the J gene lost 7 bases, with 10 bases spanning the gap. The CDR3 loop spans 13 amino acids. In germline, CDR1 is LNHDA, CDR2 SQIVND (reference sequence). CDR3 sequence: CASSMGLPNEQFF. DNA for the CDR3: TGTGCCAGTAGTATGGGACTCCCGAATGAGCAGTTCTTC.

The chain joins TRBV6-2 or TRBV6-3 to TRBJ2-7; D call uncertain. The germline gives CDR1 MNHEY, CDR2 SVGEGT. The CDR3 has 16 residues. V was clipped by 0 bases and J by 4 bases, with 16 bases between them. CDR3 DNA sequence: TGTGCCAGCAGTTACTCTACTCGTCAGACACCATACGAGCAGTACGTC. Protein sequence: CASSYSTRQTPYEQYV.

The chain uses TRBV11-2 and TRBJ2-1, with D possibly being TRBD2 (6 bases). The CDR3 is 15 residues long. The germline gives CDR1 SGHAT, CDR2 FQNNGV. Trimming left V 5 bases short and J 12 bases short, with 23 bases between. The CDR3 loop reads CASSPRLDTSQGQFF. As DNA, the CDR3 is TGTGCCAGCAGCCCCCGACTAGACACTTCCCAGGGGCAGTTCTTC.

The chain is built from TRBV20-1 and TRBJ2-2, with D uncertain. In germline, CDR1 is DFQATT, CDR2 SNEGSKA (reference sequence). This CDR3 is 16 amino acids long. Trimming took 4 bases from V and 4 from J, leaving 19 bases between them. The CDR3: CSATPPKRPVTGELFF. CDR3 DNA: TGCAGTGCTACCCCACCTAAAAGGCCGGTCACCGGGGAGCTGTTTTTT.

This clonotype was picked up many times. A read error may account for a junction end that differs from germline. The chain carries TRBV7-8 and TRBJ1-2, with D perhaps matching TRBD1 (5 bases). Per the germline V gene, CDR1 is SGHVS and CDR2 is FQNEAQ. The CDR3 consists of 15 residues. The CDR3 sequence is CASSLGFGTGRIPSF. Written as DNA, the CDR3 is TGTGCCAGCAGCTTAGGGTTCGGTACAGGCCGTATCCCCTCCTTC.

CDR3 loop: CASSDRRGYTF. The CDR3 DNA is TGTGCCAGCAGCGACCGCAGGGGCTACACCTTC. V gene TRBV9 combines with J gene TRBJ1-2; no definite D call. The CDR3 spans 11 residues. V lost 3 bases, J lost 8 bases, and 8 bases lay in between. Germline CDR1 reads SGDLS; CDR2 reads YYNGEE.

This chain connects TRBV4-1 to TRBJ2-1; either TRBD1 or TRBD2 may supply D (5 bases each). The CDR3 totals 14 residues. CDR1 is MGHRA and CDR2 is YSYEKL in the germline V gene. Trimming stripped 1 base from V and 7 bases from J, with 11 bases between. The CDR3 region has the DNA TGCGCCAGCAGCCAAGGGCGAGGGGCTAATGAGCAGTTCTTC. As protein: CASSQGRGANEQFF.

The V call is TRBV27, the J call TRBJ2-1; 10 bases agree with TRBD2. V was pared by 2 bases and J by 6 bases, with 7 bases of the junction left unmatched. The CDR3 runs 16 residues. CDR1 and CDR2 (germline): MNHEY, SMNVEV (reference sequence). The CDR3 is CASSLGLAGGFNEQFF. As DNA, the CDR3 is TGTGCCAGCAGTTTAGGGTTAGCGGGGGGTTTCAATGAGCAGTTCTTC.

This chain connects TRBV7-8 to TRBJ2-7; perhaps TRBD1 as D (6 bases). V was trimmed by 5 bases and J by 2 bases, leaving 10 bases between them. CDR3 size: 13 residues. The germline V gene has CDR1 SGHVS and CDR2 FQNEAQ. CDR3 residues: CASSEQGAYEQYV. The CDR3 DNA reads TGTGCCAGCAGCGAACAGGGAGCCTACGAGCAGTACGTC.

CDR3 nucleotides: TGCGCCACCACCGGCTCGGAAAATGAGCAGTTCTTC. Amino acids: CATTGSENEQFF. This chain connects TRBV5-1 to TRBJ2-1; D gene ambiguous. The CDR3 length is 12 residues. Germline V gene sequence: CDR1 SGHRS, CDR2 YFSETQ. Trimming removed 9 bases at V and 7 bases at J, with 14 bases between.

V gene TRBV6-1 combines with J gene TRBJ1-5; 7 positions match TRBD1. In germline, CDR1 is MNHNS, CDR2 SASEGT. The CDR3 has 18 amino acids. Trimming cost V 7 bases and J 0 bases; bases outside gene matches: 15. The CDR3: CASNVGTVRFHSNQPQHF. CDR3 DNA: TGTGCCAGCAACGTCGGGACAGTGAGGTTTCATAGCAATCAGCCCCAGCATTTT.

The rearrangement uses TRBV6-6 and TRBJ1-1; 8 nucleotides line up with TRBD1. Per germline, CDR1 MNHNY and CDR2 SVGAGI (reference sequence). The CDR3 has 18 residues. After removal of 0 bases from V and 0 bases from J, the junction contained 9 bases not matched to a gene. The CDR3 DNA follows: TGTGCCAGCAGTTACTCTACTCTTTGGACAGGGATGAACACTGAAGCTTTCTTT. Translated: CASSYSTLWTGMNTEAFF.

The table lists this clonotype with many counts. The genes are TRBV7-2 and TRBJ1-1; D possibly corresponds to TRBD1 (6 bases). The CDR3 consists of 15 residues. Trimming took 5 bases from V and 1 from J, leaving 14 bases between them. Germline CDR1 and CDR2: SGHTA and FQGNSA. The CDR3 here is CASSETGTSNTEAFF. The DNA of the CDR3 is TGTGCCAGCAGCGAGACCGGGACATCGAACACTGAAGCTTTCTTT.

This clonotype was seen at least ten times. V gene TRBV7-6 combines with J gene TRBJ1-3, with D uncertain. This CDR3 spans 14 amino acids. Germline values: CDR1 SGHVS, CDR2 FNYEAQ. Between the trimmed V and J ends, which lost 5 bases and 8 bases, there was a span of 16 bases. CDR3 nucleotide sequence: TGTGCCAGCAGCCTGGGCCCGAATGAAGACACCATATATTTT. Translation gives CASSLGPNEDTIYF.

This clonotype was observed many times. The chain is built from TRBV7-9 and TRBJ2-3; D perhaps matches TRBD1 (6 bases). Germline lookup yields CDR1 SEHNR and CDR2 FQNEAQ (reference sequence). The CDR3 is made up of 12 amino acids. V lost 1 base and J lost 10, with 9 bases in between. CDR3 bases: TGTGCCAGCAGCTTAGGGGACAAGGCGCAGTATTTT. The encoded protein is CASSLGDKAQYF.

The CDR3 reads CASSSVETVYYEQYV. Written as DNA, the CDR3 is TGTGCCAGCAGTTCCGTCGAGACAGTCTACTACGAGCAGTACGTC. The chain combines TRBV2 with TRBJ2-7; a weak D match, TRBD1 (5 bases). The germline V gene has CDR1 SNHLY and CDR2 FYNNEI. The V end was cut by 5 bases, the J end by 3 bases, with 17 bases between. The length of the CDR3 is 15 residues.

The CDR3 DNA reads TGTGCCAGCAGCTCCGGGACAGGGGGCAACTACGAGCAGTACGTC. It translates to CASSSGTGGNYEQYV. V gene TRBV2 combines with J gene TRBJ2-7, with 12 bases identical to TRBD1. This CDR3 comprises 15 residues. Unmatched junction bases numbered 6, after V lost 6 bases and J lost 3 bases. CDR1 is SNHLY and CDR2 is FYNNEI in the germline V gene.

The rearrangement joins TRBV19 to TRBJ1-1, with a weak D call TRBD1 (5 bases). Germline V gene lookup returns CDR1 LNHDA and CDR2 SQIVND (reference sequence). CDR3 size: 14 residues. Trimming removed 1 base at V and 5 bases at J, with 11 bases between. The CDR3 protein is CASSIVTEGTEAFF. The CDR3 coding sequence is TGTGCCAGTAGTATAGTCACCGAGGGGACTGAAGCTTTCTTT.

This clonotype was detected ten times or more. In nucleotides, the CDR3 is TGTGCCAGCAGCTTTTCAGGGAATGATCAGCCCCAGCATTTT. This sequence encodes CASSFSGNDQPQHF. J is TRBJ1-5 and V is TRBV7-8, with D possibly TRBD1 on 5 matching bases. This CDR3 region has 14 residues. Germline lookup yields CDR1 SGHVS and CDR2 FQNEAQ. V lost 3 bases, J lost 5 bases, and 11 bases lay in between.

The table lists this clonotype with a count of one. It may be a read error: a sequence one base away is much more abundant. The rearrangement links TRBV7-9 to TRBJ1-2, with TRBD1 matching 7 bases. The CDR3 has 13 residues. With 4 bases clipped from V and 9 bases from J, the junction kept 8 bases outside the gene matches. The germline CDR1 and CDR2 sequences are SEHNR and FQNEAQ (reference sequence). CDR3 coding DNA: TGTGCCAGCAGCTCCGGACAGGAGTATCGCTACACCTTC. Amino acid sequence: CASSSGQEYRYTF.

This clonotype showed up just a few times. The J gene is TRBJ2-5, the V gene TRBV7-6; a possible D gene is TRBD1 (5 bases). With 1 base removed from V and 5 bases from J, the gap between germline ends came to 14 bases. CDR1 is SGHVS, CDR2 FNYEAQ, per germline. This CDR3 has 15 amino acids. As DNA, the CDR3 is TGTGCCAGCAGCTTAGAGTGGGGCCGCGTGGAGACCCAGTACTTC. Its translation is CASSLEWGRVETQYF.

The chain recombines TRBV19 with TRBJ2-1; D remains ambiguous. V lost 3 bases to trimming and J lost 0 bases, with 9 bases between them. Per the germline V gene, CDR1 is LNHDA and CDR2 is SQIVND (reference sequence). The CDR3 length is 15 residues. The CDR3 coding sequence is TGTGCCAGTAGTATTGCAGAGAACTCCTACAATGAGCAGTTCTTC. Its protein product is CASSIAENSYNEQFF.

The CDR3 nucleotides are TGTGCCAGCAGTTACTCGACTAGCGGGGGAGCCATTAATACGCAGTATTTT. It yields the protein CASSYSTSGGAINTQYF. This rearrangement joins TRBV6-6 to TRBJ2-3; 12 bases are shared with TRBD2. The CDR3 is 17 residues long. Germline lookup yields CDR1 MNHNY and CDR2 SVGAGI (reference sequence). V shed 0 bases and J 7 bases; nucleotides not matched to a gene: 8.